These 27 T cell receptor beta chains were all obtained from the same sample, sequenced in a study of CD4 T cells in relation to SARS-CoV-2 and coronaviruses. The antigens for these receptors are not known. The unexposed donors gave CD4+ T cells in about 2011-2018, prior to COVID-19. After around nine days of culture, CD4+ T cells were isolated. TCRdb's copy holds only in-frame clones and misses some; the assay was immunoSEQ multiplex PCR. The sample gives more than 20,000 clones, more than 65% of which show up once; 15% to 20% is in the top ten. Sequences were obtained from CD4+ T cells from PBMCs, cultured in vitro. All receptors derive from a human donor in good health.

The V call is TRBV5-1, the J call TRBJ2-5; TRBD1 aligns across 7 bases. Germline CDR1 reads SGHRS; CDR2 reads YFSETQ. The junction had 9 bases not matched to a gene; V was cut back by 4 bases and J by 3 bases. The CDR3 runs 15 residues. The CDR3 loop reads CASSLAGTEKETQYF. Written as DNA, the CDR3 is TGCGCCAGCAGCCTGGCTGGGACAGAGAAAGAGACCCAGTACTTC.

The chain is built from TRBV9 and TRBJ1-2, with a weak D call TRBD1 (5 bases). Trimming took off 0 bases at V and 4 bases at J, with 13 bases between the two ends. Per the germline V gene, CDR1 is SGDLS and CDR2 is YYNGEE. The CDR3 is made up of 15 amino acids. In nucleotides, the CDR3 is TGTGCCAGCAGCGTAGAGCCAGGGATACCCTATGGCTACACCTTC. Translated, it gives CASSVEPGIPYGYTF. Variable domain in full (rest from reference TRBV9 and TRBJ1-2): DSGVTQTPKHLITATGQRVTLRCSPRSGDLSVYWYQQSLDQGLQFLIQYYNGEERAKGNILERFSAQQFPDLHSELNLSSLELGDSALYFCASSVEPGIPYGYTFGSGTRLTVV.

The chain links TRBV6-5 to TRBJ2-7; tentative D call: TRBD2 (6 bases). The germline gives CDR1 MNHEY, CDR2 SVGAGI. Trimming stripped 9 bases from V and 0 bases from J, with 12 bases between. The CDR3 totals 13 residues. CDR3 coding DNA: TGTGCCAGTGGCTTCGGGGGCTCCTACGAGCAGTACTTC. Its protein is CASGFGGSYEQYF.

This chain connects TRBV4-2 to TRBJ2-1, with 11 bases lining up with TRBD2. The CDR3 loop spans 16 amino acids. CDR1 is LGHNA, CDR2 YNFKEQ, per germline. The J segment lost 3 bases and the V segment lost 0 bases, leaving 1 base of the junction unmatched. CDR3: CASSQDGTSGYNEQFF. CDR3 DNA sequence: TGTGCCAGCAGCCAAGATGGGACTAGCGGCTACAATGAGCAGTTCTTC.

This chain connects TRBV2 to TRBJ2-7, with TRBD2 matching over 8 bases. The junction had 11 bases not matched to a gene; V was cut back by 4 bases and J by 0 bases. CDR1 and CDR2 (germline): SNHLY, FYNNEI. This CDR3 has 17 residues. CDR3 region: CASSGNSGAWSSYEQYF. DNA of the CDR3: TGTGCCAGCAGTGGCAATAGCGGGGCGTGGAGCTCCTACGAGCAGTACTTC.

The CDR3 DNA is TGTGCCAGCAGCCAATTCAGCGGGAGGGTGGGCGAGCAGTACTTC. This sequence encodes CASSQFSGRVGEQYF. The chain employs TRBV3-1 (or the pseudogene TRBV3-2) and TRBJ2-7; 10 bases fit TRBD2. The junction had 7 bases not matched to a gene; V was cut back by 2 bases and J by 6 bases. From germline, CDR1 is LGHDT and CDR2 YNNKEL (reference sequence). The CDR3 sequence is 15 residues long.

This chain joins TRBV9 and TRBJ1-3; D uncertain. CDR3 length: 18 residues. V was trimmed by 1 base and J by 0 bases, leaving 17 bases between them. Looked up from germline, CDR1 is SGDLS and CDR2 is YYNGEE. CDR3 nucleotides: TGTGCCAGCAGCGTATACGTTGGGCAGCTTAGCTCTGGAAACACCATATATTTT. Translated: CASSVYVGQLSSGNTIYF.

The gene calls are TRBV6-1 and TRBJ1-5; 9 nucleotides line up with TRBD1. The CDR3 runs to 16 residues. J was trimmed by 6 bases and V by 0 bases; bases with no gene match: 6. The germline CDR1 and CDR2 sequences are MNHNS and SASEGT. This chain's CDR3 is CASSEAWGDRVQPQHF. CDR3 bases: TGTGCCAGCAGTGAAGCATGGGGGGACAGGGTTCAGCCCCAGCATTTT.

This clone was observed a few times. CDR3 coding DNA: TGTGCCAGTACCACGACAGGGTCTGGAAACACCATATATTTT. It encodes CASTTTGSGNTIYF. This sequence joins TRBV19 and TRBJ1-3; TRBD1 matches at 7 bases. In germline, CDR1 is LNHDA, CDR2 SQIVND (reference sequence). This CDR3 spans 14 amino acids. Trimming cost V 7 bases and J 1 base; bases outside gene matches: 4.

CDR3 sequence reads: CASSLTRRGAQWEQYF. The CDR3 region has the DNA TGTGCCAGCAGTTTGACCCGGCGGGGGGCCCAATGGGAGCAGTACTTC. The chain combines TRBV27 with TRBJ2-7; 8 bases line up with TRBD2. This CDR3 is built from 16 residues. Germline CDR1 and CDR2: MNHEY and SMNVEV (reference sequence). The V and J ends lost 3 bases and 7 bases, in that order; junction bases with no gene match: 14.

This clone was counted once. The chain links TRBV30 to TRBJ2-7, with 8 bases that match TRBD1. The CDR3 runs 15 residues. Unmatched junction bases numbered 13, after V lost 2 bases and J lost 7 bases. Germline CDR1 and CDR2: GTSNPN and SVGIG (reference sequence). The chain's CDR3 is CAWSTLPRTGREQYF. For the CDR3, the DNA is TGTGCCTGGAGTACCCTTCCCCGGACAGGGCGGGAGCAGTACTTC.

This clone was found a few times. The J gene is TRBJ2-7, the V gene TRBV27; no definite D call. The CDR3 consists of 13 residues. Per germline, CDR1 MNHEY and CDR2 SMNVEV (reference sequence). Trimming took 5 bases from V and 3 from J, leaving 11 bases between them. The chain's CDR3 is CASSPFYGYEQYF. As DNA, the CDR3 is TGTGCCAGCAGTCCGTTTTACGGCTACGAGCAGTACTTC.

This clone showed up just once. This chain uses TRBV10-3 with TRBJ1-2, with TRBD1 as a possible D gene (5 bases). The CDR3 is 14 amino acids. The ends were cut back, 8 bases at V and 1 base at J, with 14 bases in the middle. Germline-derived CDR1 and CDR2 are ENHRY and SYGVKD. The CDR3 DNA reads as TGTGCCATCGGGGGGTCAGGGAATAACTATGGCTACACCTTC. This codes for CAIGGSGNNYGYTF.

This clone was seen only a few times. The rearrangement joins TRBV12-3 or TRBV12-4 to TRBJ1-5; 7 nucleotides agree with TRBD1. The CDR3 has 13 residues. J gave up 9 bases and V 6 bases, and 8 bases lay outside the gene matches. CDR3 protein: CASSPGGDAPQHF. CDR3 coding DNA: TGTGCCAGCAGCCCAGGGGGGGACGCGCCCCAGCATTTT.

This clone was observed once. The chain is built from TRBV7-8 and TRBJ1-1; D is uncertain. Trimming left V 1 base short and J 3 bases short, with 18 bases between. The length of the CDR3 is 17 residues. Germline CDR1 SGHVS, CDR2 FQNEAQ. The CDR3 loop reads CASSLGVMGSTDTEAFF. CDR3 DNA: TGTGCCAGCAGCTTAGGAGTGATGGGCAGCACCGACACTGAAGCTTTCTTT.

CDR3 loop: CASRLTGPYEQYF. The CDR3, as DNA: TGTGCCAGCAGATTAACAGGGCCGTACGAGCAGTACTTC. The chain employs TRBV28 and TRBJ2-7, with D possibly TRBD1 on 6 matching bases. The CDR3 covers 13 residues. Trimming took 6 bases from V and 4 from J, leaving 13 bases between them. The V gene's germline CDR1 is MDHEN and CDR2 SYDVKM. The complete variable domain, with remaining parts taken from reference TRBV28 and TRBJ2-7, reads DVKVTQSSRYLVKRTGEKVFLECVQDMDHENMFWYRQDPGLGLRLIYFSYDVKMKEKGDIPEGYSVSREKKERFSLILESASTNQTSMYLCASRLTGPYEQYFGPGTRLTVT.

The chain combines TRBV4-2 with TRBJ2-1, with TRBD2 matching 12 bases. The CDR3 has 18 residues. Germline CDR1 is LGHNA and CDR2 is YNFKEQ. The V and J ends lost 0 bases and 9 bases, in that order; junction bases with no gene match: 12. This CDR3 is CASSQDALAGGPGGEQFF. The CDR3 region has the DNA TGTGCCAGCAGCCAAGACGCCCTAGCGGGAGGGCCGGGGGGTGAGCAGTTCTTC.

The V and J genes are TRBV30 and TRBJ1-6, with 7 positions matching TRBD1. Germline-derived CDR1 and CDR2 are GTSNPN and SVGIG (reference sequence). The CDR3 sequence is 12 residues long. The CDR3 sequence is CATGQVNSPLHF. CDR3 coding DNA: TGTGCGACCGGACAGGTTAATTCACCCCTCCACTTT.

There are a few counts of this clone. The chain carries TRBV6-1 and TRBJ2-1; TRBD2 matches at 7 bases. CDR1 and CDR2 from the germline V gene are MNHNS and SASEGT. V shed 1 base and J 9 bases; nucleotides not matched to a gene: 9. The CDR3 contains 15 residues. The CDR3 sequence: CASSEEEGGPGEQFF. The CDR3 DNA sequence: TGTGCCAGCAGTGAAGAGGAGGGAGGGCCGGGTGAGCAGTTCTTC.

This clone was counted only a few times. The genes are TRBV5-1 and TRBJ2-1; D unclear. V was cut by 5 bases and J by 8 bases, with 17 bases left in between. The CDR3 has 14 amino acids. The germline CDR1 and CDR2 sequences are SGHRS and YFSETQ. Here the CDR3 reads CASSGLVWKDEQFF. CDR3 nucleotide sequence: TGCGCCAGCAGTGGGCTAGTCTGGAAAGATGAGCAGTTCTTC. The variable domain in full, completed from reference TRBV5-1 and TRBJ2-1, reads KAGVTQTPRYLIKTRGQQVTLSCSPISGHRSVSWYQQTPGQGLQFLFEYFSETQRNKGNFPGRFSGRQFSNSRSEMNVSTLELGDSALYLCASSGLVWKDEQFFGPGTRLTVL.

The J gene is TRBJ2-7, the V gene TRBV18; 11 nucleotides agree with TRBD1. This CDR3 is 16 amino acids long. The germline CDR1 and CDR2 sequences are KGHSH and LQKENI. Losses at the gene ends were 3 bases for V and 6 bases for J; bases not matched to a gene: 10. The chain's CDR3 is CASSPSGTGGNGEQYF. The CDR3 bases are TGTGCCAGCTCACCTTCCGGGACAGGGGGTAACGGCGAGCAGTACTTC.

This chain joins TRBV5-1 and TRBJ2-7, with D possibly TRBD1 on 5 matching bases. Trimming shortened V by 0 bases and J by 3 bases, and 7 bases separated the two germline ends. CDR1 SGHRS and CDR2 YFSETQ come from the germline V gene. CDR3 length: 13 residues. CDR3 sequence: CASSLATGYEQYF. For the CDR3, the DNA is TGCGCCAGCAGCTTGGCCACAGGCTACGAGCAGTACTTC.

The sample holds a few counts of this clone. J is TRBJ2-1 and V is TRBV7-9; no clear D. Germline CDR1 and CDR2: SEHNR and FQNEAQ (reference sequence). Trimming cost V 3 bases and J 6 bases, with 3 bases left between them. This CDR3 has 11 residues. This CDR3 reads CASSFPNEQFF. DNA for the CDR3: TGTGCCAGCAGCTTCCCCAATGAGCAGTTCTTC. The full variable domain, rest sourced from reference TRBV7-9 and TRBJ2-1, is DTGVSQNPRHKITKRGQNVTFRCDPISEHNRLYWYRQTLGQGPEFLTYFQNEAQLEKSRLLSDRFSAERPKGSFSTLEIQRTEQGDSAMYLCASSFPNEQFFGPGTRLTVL.

The chain is built from TRBV5-1 and TRBJ2-7, with a weak D call TRBD1 (5 bases). Trimming pared 2 bases from V and 3 bases from J, leaving 9 bases between. The CDR3 is made up of 13 amino acids. The germline V gene has CDR1 SGHRS and CDR2 YFSETQ. DNA of the CDR3: TGCGCCAGCAGCTTCGACAGAAACTACGAGCAGTACTTC. This encodes CASSFDRNYEQYF.

This clone was seen a handful of times. The rearrangement uses TRBV2 and TRBJ1-5; D is unresolved. V gave up 1 base and J gave up 5 bases, with 12 bases separating them. The CDR3 spans 15 residues. Germline loops: CDR1 SNHLY, CDR2 FYNNEI. This chain's CDR3 is CASSEDVQDYQPQHF. The CDR3 bases are TGTGCCAGCAGTGAAGATGTCCAGGATTATCAGCCCCAGCATTTT.

This chain links TRBV19 with TRBJ2-7; TRBD2 matches at 13 bases. Germline CDR1 is LNHDA and CDR2 is SQIVND (reference sequence). J was trimmed by 4 bases and V by 1 base; bases with no gene match: 10. This CDR3 region has 18 residues. The CDR3 region has the DNA TGTGCCAGTAGTATAGCTTTCGCCGGGACTAGCGGGACTTACGAGCAGTACTTC. It specifies CASSIAFAGTSGTYEQYF.

The chain is built from TRBV5-1 and TRBJ2-7; TRBD1 agrees at 9 bases. The CDR3 has 13 residues. Trimming cost V 3 bases and J 3 bases; bases outside gene matches: 1. Per the germline V gene, CDR1 is SGHRS and CDR2 is YFSETQ. The CDR3 protein is CASSSGQGYEQYF. CDR3 DNA: TGCGCCAGCAGCTCGGGACAGGGCTACGAGCAGTACTTC.